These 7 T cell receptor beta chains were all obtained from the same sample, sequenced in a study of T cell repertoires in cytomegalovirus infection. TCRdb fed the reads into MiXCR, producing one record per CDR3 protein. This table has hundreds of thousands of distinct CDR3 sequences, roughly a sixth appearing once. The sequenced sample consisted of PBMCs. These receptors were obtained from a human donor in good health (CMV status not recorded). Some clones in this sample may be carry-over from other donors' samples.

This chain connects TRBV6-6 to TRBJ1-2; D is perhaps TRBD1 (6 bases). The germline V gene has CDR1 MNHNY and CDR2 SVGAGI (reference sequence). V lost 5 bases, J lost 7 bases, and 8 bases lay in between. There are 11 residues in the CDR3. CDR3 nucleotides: TGTGCCAGCAGTACAGGGTCTGGCTACACCTTC. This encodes CASSTGSGYTF.

The DNA for the CDR3 is TGTGCCAGTAGTATACGGCAGTCTACTAACTATGGCTACACCTTC. It translates to CASSIRQSTNYGYTF. V is TRBV19 and J is TRBJ1-2; the D is unclear. Trimming cost V 2 bases and J 0 bases, with 10 bases left between them. There are 15 residues in the CDR3. The germline V gene encodes CDR1 LNHDA and CDR2 SQIVND (reference sequence).

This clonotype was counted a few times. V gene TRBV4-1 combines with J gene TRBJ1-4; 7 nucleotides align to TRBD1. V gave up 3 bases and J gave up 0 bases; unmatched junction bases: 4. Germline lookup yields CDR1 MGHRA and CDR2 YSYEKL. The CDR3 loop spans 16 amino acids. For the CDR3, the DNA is TGCGCCAGCAGCCAGCCCACAGGGGCAACTAATGAAAAACTGTTTTTT. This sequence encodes CASSQPTGATNEKLFF.

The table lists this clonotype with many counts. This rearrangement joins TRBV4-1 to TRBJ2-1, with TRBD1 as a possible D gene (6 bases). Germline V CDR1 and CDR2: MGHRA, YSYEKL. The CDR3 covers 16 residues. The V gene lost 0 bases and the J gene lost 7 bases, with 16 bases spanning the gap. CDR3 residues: CASSQEQGNTRNEQFF. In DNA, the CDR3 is TGCGCCAGCAGCCAAGAACAGGGAAACACACGGAATGAGCAGTTCTTC.

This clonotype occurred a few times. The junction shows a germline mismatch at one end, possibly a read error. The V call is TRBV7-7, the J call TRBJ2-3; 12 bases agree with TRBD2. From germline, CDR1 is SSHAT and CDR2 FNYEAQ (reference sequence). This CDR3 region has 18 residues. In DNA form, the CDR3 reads TGTGCTAGCAGCTTCCAAACTAGCGGGGGGCGAGGCACAGATACGCAGTATTTT. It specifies CASSFQTSGGRGTDTQYF. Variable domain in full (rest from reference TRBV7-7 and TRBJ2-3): GAGVSQSPRYKVTKRGQDVTLRCDPISSHATLYWYQQALGQGPEFLTYFNYEAQPDKSGLPSDRFSAERPEGSISTLTIQRTEQRDSAMYRCASSFQTSGGRGTDTQYFGPGTRLTVL.

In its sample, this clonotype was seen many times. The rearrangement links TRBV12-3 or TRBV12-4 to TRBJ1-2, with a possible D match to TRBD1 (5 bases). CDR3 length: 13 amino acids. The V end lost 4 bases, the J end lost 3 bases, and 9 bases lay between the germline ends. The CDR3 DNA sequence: TGTGCCAGCAGTTCCGGGACGTACTATGGCTACACCTTC. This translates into CASSSGTYYGYTF.

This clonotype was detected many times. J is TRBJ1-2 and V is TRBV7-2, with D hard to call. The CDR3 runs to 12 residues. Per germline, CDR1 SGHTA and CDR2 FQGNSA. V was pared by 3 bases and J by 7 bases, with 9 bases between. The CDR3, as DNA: TGTGCCAGCAGCTTTTCTGGGCGTGGCTACACCTTC. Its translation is CASSFSGRGYTF.